The 5 T cell receptor beta chains presented below share a single source sample, sequenced in a study of cytomegalovirus exposure and HLA in healthy donors. Clones were sequenced by immunoSEQ multiplex PCR, and TCRdb holds only the in-frame ones, with some missing. The table includes 200,000 or so clones, around nine tenths detected once. Input material: PBMCs. These receptors came from a woman aged 18 to 35 in good health and CMV-seropositive.

V usage is TRBV10-1 and J usage is TRBJ2-7, with TRBD2 as a possible D gene (5 bases). Germline CDR1 WNHNN, CDR2 SYGVQD (reference sequence). There are 14 residues in the CDR3. V lost 0 bases and J lost 6, with 12 bases in between. CDR3 protein: CASSESNLGGEQYF. In nucleotides, the CDR3 is TGCGCCAGCAGTGAGTCGAACCTTGGAGGCGAGCAGTACTTC.

The J gene is TRBJ2-1, the V gene TRBV4-1; 7 bases are shared with TRBD2. J gave up 6 bases and V 1 base, and 12 bases lay outside the gene matches. Germline values: CDR1 MGHRA, CDR2 YSYEKL. The CDR3 is 17 residues long. Here the CDR3 reads CASSQGSRSGTSNEQFF. In DNA form, the CDR3 reads TGCGCCAGCAGCCAAGGTTCGCGCAGCGGGACGAGCAATGAGCAGTTCTTC.

The chain links TRBV11-2 to TRBJ2-2; 8 bases are shared with TRBD2. V lost 5 bases, J lost 5 bases, and 4 bases stayed unmatched. Germline values: CDR1 SGHAT, CDR2 FQNNGV. The CDR3 totals 14 residues. The CDR3 sequence: CASSREGQTGELFF. The CDR3 DNA is TGTGCCAGCAGCCGGGAGGGGCAAACCGGGGAGCTGTTTTTT.

This clone was recorded a few times. This chain connects TRBV6-5 to TRBJ1-1; tentative D call: TRBD1 (5 bases). The CDR3 sequence is 16 residues long. Germline CDR1 and CDR2: MNHEY and SVGAGI. V lost 3 bases, J lost 1 base, and 15 bases lay in between. The CDR3 is CASSYPRTQGNTEAFF. The CDR3 nucleotides are TGTGCCAGCAGTTATCCGCGCACGCAGGGGAACACTGAAGCTTTCTTT.

The J gene is TRBJ2-1, the V gene TRBV27, with TRBD2 matching 7 bases. This CDR3 spans 14 amino acids. Per the germline V gene, CDR1 is MNHEY and CDR2 is SMNVEV (reference sequence). The J segment lost 4 bases and the V segment lost 8 bases, leaving 8 bases of the junction unmatched. CDR3 bases: TGTGCCAGCCAAGAGCGGGGAAGGTACAATGAGCAGTTCTTC. It is translated as CASQERGRYNEQFF.